Presented here are 6 T cell receptor beta chains from one specimen sequenced in a study of graft-versus-host responses after intestinal transplantation. Only in-frame clones appear in the TCRdb table, and some are missing; sequencing was by immunoSEQ multiplex PCR. The table includes around 100,000 clones, around nine tenths detected once. Their antigens remain unidentified. Sequences were derived from unstimulated CD4+ T cells sorted from spleen or lymph node cells, sampled before transplant. Receptors were obtained from a human donor who was the organ donor for an intestinal transplant.

The chain combines TRBV7-9 with TRBJ1-1; 11 bases align to TRBD1. The V gene's germline CDR1 is SEHNR and CDR2 FQNEAQ (reference sequence). V was clipped by 9 bases and J by 0 bases; unmatched bases: 9. The CDR3 runs to 16 residues. The CDR3 coding sequence is TGTGCCAGTGTCTCTGGGACAGGGGGTATGAACACTGAAGCTTTCTTT. This gives the protein CASVSGTGGMNTEAFF.

This chain uses TRBV19 with TRBJ1-5; TRBD1 agrees at 7 bases. The length of the CDR3 is 18 residues. Germline trimming cut 7 bases from V and 0 bases from J; bases unmatched to any gene: 15. CDR1 is LNHDA, CDR2 SQIVND, per germline (reference sequence). The CDR3 bases are TGTGCCAGTACATCGACAGGGTTCGGGTCTTATAGCAATCAGCCCCAGCATTTT. Protein: CASTSTGFGSYSNQPQHF.

This rearrangement joins TRBV5-8 to TRBJ1-2; 9 bases align to TRBD1. Germline V gene sequence: CDR1 SGHTS, CDR2 YDEGEE. V shed 0 bases, J shed 5 bases, and the junction held 2 bases outside the gene matches. This CDR3 is built from 14 residues. In nucleotides, the CDR3 is TGTGCCAGCAGCTTGGCCGGGACAGGGTATGGCTACACCTTC. This encodes CASSLAGTGYGYTF. Combining the CDR3 with reference TRBV5-8 and TRBJ1-2 gives the whole variable domain EAGVTQSPTHLIKTRGQQATLRCSPISGHTSVYWYQQALGLGLQFLLWYDEGEERNRGNFPPRFSGRQFPNYSSELNVNALELEDSALYLCASSLAGTGYGYTFGSGTRLTVV.

This CDR3 reads CASSSPRTGNEQFF. CDR3 nucleotides: TGTGCCAGCAGTTCCCCGCGGACAGGCAATGAGCAGTTCTTC. The V call is TRBV6-5, the J call TRBJ2-1; TRBD1 matches 7 bases. Germline CDR1 MNHEY, CDR2 SVGAGI. The CDR3 extends over 14 amino acids. The junction had 6 bases not matched to a gene; V was cut back by 4 bases and J by 6 bases.

This clone was picked up one time. The CDR3 region is CASSSTSGPYEQYF. The CDR3 region has the DNA TGTGCCAGCAGTTCCACTAGCGGGCCCTACGAGCAGTACTTC. This rearrangement joins TRBV11-2 to TRBJ2-7; 9 bases match TRBD2. The germline CDR1 and CDR2 sequences are SGHAT and FQNNGV. There are 14 residues in the CDR3. V lost 6 bases and J lost 2; bases outside the gene matches: 5.

The rearrangement uses TRBV28 and TRBJ2-5; 12 nucleotides align to TRBD1. The length of the CDR3 is 16 residues. J lost 4 bases, V lost 7 bases, and 10 bases had no gene match. The germline CDR1 and CDR2 sequences are MDHEN and SYDVKM. CDR3: CASISRRDRGRETQYF. In DNA form, the CDR3 reads TGTGCCAGCATATCCCGTAGGGACAGGGGGCGAGAGACCCAGTACTTC.